Listed below are T cell receptor beta chains from one sample, sequenced in a study of blood T cells in healthy people across ages. Each CDR3 protein gets one entry after TCRdb re-called the 5' RACE reads with MiXCR. Of around 1.7 million distinct CDR3 sequences detected, roughly 28% appear once; the ten largest clones hold 7% to 9%. Sequenced: blood. The receptor set was obtained from a woman aged 25 to 45 in good health. Each CDR3 is given with its conserved first and last residue.

V | CDR3
TRBV5-6 | CASSLASPGAETQYF
TRBV15 | CATSRGSGNRETQYF
TRBV6-2/TRBV6-3 | CASRGLAGPHPGETQYF
TRBV29-1 | CSVDSRRMNTEAFF
TRBV30 | CAWSDDGRSSYEQYF
TRBV7-2 | CASSPRINSGANVLTF
TRBV11-2 | CASSSQAGGTYNEQYF
TRBV20-1 | CSAGAGYTF
TRBV9 | CASSGQTGNPSDNYGYTF
TRBV5-1 | CASSGWDLGTDTQYF
TRBV12-3/TRBV12-4 | CASSLIPGTGISGNTIYF
TRBV20-1 | CSAPRDVNTEAFF
TRBV24-1 | CATSDLLAASNEQFF
TRBV19 | CASTAGPITGELFF
TRBV4-3 | CASSQASHRDRYNEQFF
TRBV30 | CASWRGTPNYGYTF
TRBV2 | CASSDDGGPAIQYF
TRBV5-1 | CASSFREGPYEQYF
TRBV9 | CASSLGQVTGANVLTF
TRBV5-1 | CASPDSQSSGNTIYF
TRBV29-1 | CSGGLRRDTQYF
TRBV11-1 | CASSTPRRGRNEQFF
TRBV5-1 | CASSWGSVGGMNSPLHF
TRBV30 | CAWRRDGYGYTF
TRBV24-1 | CATSGSDGLNTGELFF
TRBV20-1 | CSARYRANEKLFF
TRBV5-1 | CASSSGQGAGYGYTF
TRBV2 | CASSDSLGERGSSQETQYF
TRBV5-1 | CASSFRDQQYNEQFF
TRBV29-1 | CSGVRSAGGYTF
TRBV7-9 | CASSLAESTLAKNIQYF
TRBV4-1 | CASSQAAMNTEAFF
TRBV10-3 | CSISATSGRSGEQYF
TRBV29-1 | CSADGGEETQYF
TRBV6-5 | CASSYSPTSGDLTDTQYF
TRBV28 | CASTRIQTGTGRTDTQYF
TRBV10-3 | CAISAVPWEQYF
TRBV12-3/TRBV12-4 | CASSLSSGGKYEQYF
TRBV4-3 | CASSQGERRDGGDEQFF
TRBV5-6 | CASSRTGTGINEQYF
TRBV4-1 | CASSQENGGGFEQFF
TRBV9 | CASSVEEQYGYTF
TRBV20-1 | CSASDSPHRAQHF
TRBV7-6 | CASSSSVLGANVLTF
TRBV10-3 | CAISEEGITEAFF